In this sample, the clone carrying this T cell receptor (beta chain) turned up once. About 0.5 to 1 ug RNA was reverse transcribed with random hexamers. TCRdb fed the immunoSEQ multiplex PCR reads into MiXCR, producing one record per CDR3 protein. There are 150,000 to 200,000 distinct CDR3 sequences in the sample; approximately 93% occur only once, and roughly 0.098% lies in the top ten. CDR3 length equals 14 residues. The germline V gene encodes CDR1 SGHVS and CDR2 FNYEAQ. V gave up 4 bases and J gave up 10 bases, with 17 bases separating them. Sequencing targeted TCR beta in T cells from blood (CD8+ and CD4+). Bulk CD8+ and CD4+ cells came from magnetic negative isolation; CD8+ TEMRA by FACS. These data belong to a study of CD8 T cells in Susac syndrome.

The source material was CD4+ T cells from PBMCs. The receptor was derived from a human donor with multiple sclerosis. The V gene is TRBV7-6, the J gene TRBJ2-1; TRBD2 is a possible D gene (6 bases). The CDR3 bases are TGTGCCAGCAGCTCCTATAGGAGGGCCGGGGAGCAGTTCTTC. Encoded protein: CASSSYRRAGEQFF.